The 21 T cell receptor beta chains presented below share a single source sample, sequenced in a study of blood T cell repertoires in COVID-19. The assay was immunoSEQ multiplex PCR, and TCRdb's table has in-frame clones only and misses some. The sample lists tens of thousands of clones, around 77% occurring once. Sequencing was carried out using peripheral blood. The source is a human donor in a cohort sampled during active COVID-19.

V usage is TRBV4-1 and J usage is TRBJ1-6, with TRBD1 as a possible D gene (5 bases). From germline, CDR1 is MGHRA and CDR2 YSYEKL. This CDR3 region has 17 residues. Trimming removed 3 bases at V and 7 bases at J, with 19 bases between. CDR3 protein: CASSHSGGGSRNSPLHF. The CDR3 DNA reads TGCGCCAGCAGCCATTCCGGCGGGGGAAGTAGGAATTCACCCCTCCACTTT.

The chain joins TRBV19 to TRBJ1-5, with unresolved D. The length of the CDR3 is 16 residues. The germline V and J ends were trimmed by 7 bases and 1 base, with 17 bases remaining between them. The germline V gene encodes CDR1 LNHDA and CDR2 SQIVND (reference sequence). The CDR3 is CASIPSGGPSNQPQHF. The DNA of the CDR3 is TGTGCCAGTATCCCGTCCGGAGGGCCGAGCAATCAGCCCCAGCATTTT.

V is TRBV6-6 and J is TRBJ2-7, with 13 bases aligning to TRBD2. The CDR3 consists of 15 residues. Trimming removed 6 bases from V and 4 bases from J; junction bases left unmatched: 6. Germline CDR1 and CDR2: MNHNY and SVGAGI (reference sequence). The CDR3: CASSPGLAGRYEQYF. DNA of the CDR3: TGTGCCAGCAGCCCGGGACTAGCGGGGAGGTACGAGCAGTACTTC.

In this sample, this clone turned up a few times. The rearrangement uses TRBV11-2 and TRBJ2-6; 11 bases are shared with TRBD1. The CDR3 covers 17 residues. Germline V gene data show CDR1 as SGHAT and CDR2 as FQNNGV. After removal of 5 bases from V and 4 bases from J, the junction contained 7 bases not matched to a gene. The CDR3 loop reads CASSPGQGAIGANVLTF. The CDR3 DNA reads TGTGCCAGCAGCCCAGGACAGGGGGCGATCGGGGCCAACGTCCTGACTTTC.

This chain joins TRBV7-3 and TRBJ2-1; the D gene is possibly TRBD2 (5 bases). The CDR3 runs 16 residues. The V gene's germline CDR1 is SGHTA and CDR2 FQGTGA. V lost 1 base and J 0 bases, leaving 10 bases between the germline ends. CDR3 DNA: TGTGCCAGCAGCTTAAGCGGGCCTAGCTCCTACAATGAGCAGTTCTTC. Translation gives CASSLSGPSSYNEQFF.

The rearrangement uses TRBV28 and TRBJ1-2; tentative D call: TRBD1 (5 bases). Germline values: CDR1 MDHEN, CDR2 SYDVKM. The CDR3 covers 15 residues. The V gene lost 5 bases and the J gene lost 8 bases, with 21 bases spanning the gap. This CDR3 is CASSVPETGIRGYTF. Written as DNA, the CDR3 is TGTGCCAGCAGTGTGCCGGAAACAGGCATTCGAGGCTACACCTTC.

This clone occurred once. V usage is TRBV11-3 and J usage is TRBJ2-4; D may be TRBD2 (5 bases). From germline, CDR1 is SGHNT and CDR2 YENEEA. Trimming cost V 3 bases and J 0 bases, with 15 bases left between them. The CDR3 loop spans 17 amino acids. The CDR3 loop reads CASSFEGVREAKNIQYF. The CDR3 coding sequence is TGTGCCAGCAGCTTTGAGGGTGTGCGTGAAGCCAAAAACATTCAGTACTTC.

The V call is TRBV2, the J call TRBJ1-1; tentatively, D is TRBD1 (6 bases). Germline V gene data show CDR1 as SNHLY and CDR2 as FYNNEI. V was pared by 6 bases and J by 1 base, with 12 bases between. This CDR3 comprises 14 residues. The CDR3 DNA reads TGTGCCAGCAGAAGGACAGAGACGAACACTGAAGCTTTCTTT. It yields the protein CASRRTETNTEAFF.

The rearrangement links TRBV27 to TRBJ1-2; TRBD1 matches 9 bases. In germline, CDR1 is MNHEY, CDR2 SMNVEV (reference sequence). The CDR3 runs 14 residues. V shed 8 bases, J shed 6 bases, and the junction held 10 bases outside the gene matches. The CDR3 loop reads CASARDREGHGYTF. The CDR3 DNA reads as TGTGCCAGCGCGAGGGACAGGGAGGGACATGGCTACACCTTC.

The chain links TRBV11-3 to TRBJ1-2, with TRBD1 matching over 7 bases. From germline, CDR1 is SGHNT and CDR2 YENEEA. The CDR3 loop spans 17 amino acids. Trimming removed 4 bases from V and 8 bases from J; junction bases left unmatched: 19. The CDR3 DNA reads TGTGCCAGCAGCTCCCAACCCCTCGCAGGGGGATCCAGCGGCTACACCTTC. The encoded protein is CASSSQPLAGGSSGYTF.

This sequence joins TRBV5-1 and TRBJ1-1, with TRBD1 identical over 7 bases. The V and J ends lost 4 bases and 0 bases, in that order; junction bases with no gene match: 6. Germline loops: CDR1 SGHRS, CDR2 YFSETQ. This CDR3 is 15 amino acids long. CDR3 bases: TGCGCCAGCAGCCTCCTGGGACAGCTGAACACTGAAGCTTTCTTT. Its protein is CASSLLGQLNTEAFF.

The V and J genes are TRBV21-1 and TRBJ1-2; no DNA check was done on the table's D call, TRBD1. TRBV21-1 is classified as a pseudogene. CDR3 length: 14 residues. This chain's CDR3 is CASSKASRSYGYTF. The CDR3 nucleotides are TGTGCCAGCAGCAAAGCGAGCAGGTCCTATGGCTACACCTTC.

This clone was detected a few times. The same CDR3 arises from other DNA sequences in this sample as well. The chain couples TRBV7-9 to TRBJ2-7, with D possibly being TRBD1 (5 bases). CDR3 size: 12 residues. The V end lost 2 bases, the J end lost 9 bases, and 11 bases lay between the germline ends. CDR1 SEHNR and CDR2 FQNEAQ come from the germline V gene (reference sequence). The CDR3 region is CASSLNQGSQYF. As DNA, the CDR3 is TGTGCCAGCAGCTTAAATCAGGGATCGCAGTACTTC.

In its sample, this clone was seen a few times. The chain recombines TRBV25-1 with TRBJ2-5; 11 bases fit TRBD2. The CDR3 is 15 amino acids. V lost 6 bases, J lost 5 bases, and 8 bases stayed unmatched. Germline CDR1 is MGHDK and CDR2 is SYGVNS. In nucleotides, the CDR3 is TGTGCCAGCAGCAGAAGTAGCGGGGGGGCGGAGACCCAGTACTTC. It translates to CASSRSSGGAETQYF.

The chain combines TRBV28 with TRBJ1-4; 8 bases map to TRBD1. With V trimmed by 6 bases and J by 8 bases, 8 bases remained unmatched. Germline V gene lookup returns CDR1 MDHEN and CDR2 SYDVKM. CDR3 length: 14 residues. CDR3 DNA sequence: TGTGCCAGCAGACCACACAGGGGGGGCGAAAAACTGTTTTTT. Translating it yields CASRPHRGGEKLFF.

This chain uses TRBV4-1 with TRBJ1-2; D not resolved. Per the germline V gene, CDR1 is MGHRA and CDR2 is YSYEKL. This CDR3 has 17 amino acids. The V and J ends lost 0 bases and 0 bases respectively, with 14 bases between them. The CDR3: CASSQDRNSGTNYGYTF. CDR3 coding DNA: TGCGCCAGCAGCCAAGATAGGAATTCAGGAACTAACTATGGCTACACCTTC.

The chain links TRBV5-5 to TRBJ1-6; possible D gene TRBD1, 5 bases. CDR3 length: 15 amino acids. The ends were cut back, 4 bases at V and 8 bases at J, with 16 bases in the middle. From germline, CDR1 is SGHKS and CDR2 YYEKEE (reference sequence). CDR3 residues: CASSILVSGDSPLHF. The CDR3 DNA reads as TGTGCCAGCAGCATCCTAGTTTCGGGGGATTCACCCCTCCACTTT.

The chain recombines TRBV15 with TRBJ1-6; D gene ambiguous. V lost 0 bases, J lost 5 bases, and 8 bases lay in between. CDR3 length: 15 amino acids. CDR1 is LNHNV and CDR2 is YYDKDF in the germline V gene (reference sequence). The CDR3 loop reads CATSRDTNNNSPLHF. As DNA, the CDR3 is TGTGCCACCAGCAGAGACACAAATAATAATTCACCCCTCCACTTT.

CDR3 protein: CASSPGDNQPQHF. The CDR3 DNA reads TGTGCCAGCAGCCCCGGGGACAATCAGCCCCAGCATTTT. The chain carries TRBV5-4 and TRBJ1-5; D remains unclear. The germline V gene encodes CDR1 SGHNT and CDR2 YYREEE (reference sequence). The V end lost 4 bases, the J end lost 3 bases, and 8 bases lay between the germline ends. CDR3 length: 13 amino acids.

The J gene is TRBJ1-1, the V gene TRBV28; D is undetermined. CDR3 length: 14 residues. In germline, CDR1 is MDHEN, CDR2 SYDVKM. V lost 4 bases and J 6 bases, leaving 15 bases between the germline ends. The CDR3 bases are TGTGCCAGCAGTTCCCGGTCCCTCGTCGCTGAAGCTTTCTTT. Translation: CASSSRSLVAEAFF.

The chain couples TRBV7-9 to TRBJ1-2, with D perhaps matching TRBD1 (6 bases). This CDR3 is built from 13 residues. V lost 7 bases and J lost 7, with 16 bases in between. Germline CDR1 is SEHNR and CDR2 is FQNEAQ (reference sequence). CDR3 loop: CASTQGGLGGYTF. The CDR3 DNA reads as TGTGCCAGCACCCAAGGGGGGCTCGGTGGCTACACCTTC.